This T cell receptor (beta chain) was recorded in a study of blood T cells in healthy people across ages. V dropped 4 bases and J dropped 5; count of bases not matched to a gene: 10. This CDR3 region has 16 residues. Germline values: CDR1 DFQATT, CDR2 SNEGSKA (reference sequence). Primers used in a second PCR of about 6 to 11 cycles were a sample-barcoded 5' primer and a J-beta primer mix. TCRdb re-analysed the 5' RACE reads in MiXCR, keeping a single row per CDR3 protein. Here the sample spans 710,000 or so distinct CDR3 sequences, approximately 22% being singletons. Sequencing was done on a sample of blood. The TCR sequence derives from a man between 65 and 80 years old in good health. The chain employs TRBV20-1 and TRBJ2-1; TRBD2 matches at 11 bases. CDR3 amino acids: CSANQEGLAAHNEQFF. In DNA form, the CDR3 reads TGCAGTGCTAACCAAGAGGGACTAGCGGCCCACAATGAGCAGTTCTTC.